The next 2 T cell receptor beta chains were all read from a single sample in a study of T cells after yellow fever vaccination. MiXCR, run by TCRdb on the 5' RACE reads, gives a single entry per CDR3 protein. Of 200,000 to 300,000 distinct CDR3 sequences in the sample, approximately 3.5% were seen once. The input for sequencing was PBMCs, taken 15 days after the yellow fever booster vaccination. These receptors were taken from a man aged 18 to 30 who received the YFV17D yellow fever vaccine.

There are a few counts of this clonotype. The chain employs TRBV5-1 and TRBJ1-3; D ambiguous. The CDR3 has 15 residues. The germline V gene encodes CDR1 SGHRS and CDR2 YFSETQ. Trimming cost V 7 bases and J 0 bases, with 14 bases left between them. The CDR3 spells CASGRTESSGNTIYF. As DNA, the CDR3 is TGCGCCAGCGGGCGAACAGAGAGCTCTGGAAACACCATATATTTT.

About this clonotype: A much larger clone differs by one base, so this may be a read error. CDR3 loop: CASSYSGWNGETKYF. The CDR3 coding sequence is TGTGCCAGCAGTTACTCAGGGTGGAATGGAGAGACCAAGTACTTC. The V gene is TRBV6-5, the J gene TRBJ2-5; no clear D gene. Germline V gene sequence: CDR1 MNHEY, CDR2 SVGAGI. There are 15 residues in the CDR3.